This entry describes one TCR beta chain. The sample belongs to a study of blood T cell repertoires in COVID-19. Whole-study context: Spain, Italy and the United States supplied samples that represented acute and convalescent COVID-19. Nucleic acid was either cDNA or gDNA, and it came from T cells, B-cell-depleted T cells, or PBMCs.

Some clones are missing from TCRdb's copy, which holds only in-frame ones; the method was immunoSEQ multiplex PCR. The sample lists under 300,000 clones; roughly 89% were seen once. V lost 0 bases and J 4 bases, leaving 17 bases between the germline ends. CDR1 is SGDLS and CDR2 is YYNGEE in the germline V gene. This CDR3 has 17 amino acids. J is TRBJ2-1 and V is TRBV9; D remains ambiguous. The TCR originated in a woman in her forties who had recovered from COVID-19. Sequencing input: peripheral blood. CDR3: CASSVVSQPSKYNEQFF. The CDR3 nucleotides read TGTGCCAGCAGCGTAGTATCACAGCCCTCGAAGTACAATGAGCAGTTCTTC.